The 5 T cell receptor beta chains below all came from one sample that was sequenced in a study of T cell repertoires in cytomegalovirus infection. No antigens are known for them. TCRdb re-derived calls from the reads in MiXCR, one entry per CDR3 protein. The sample consists of about 830,000 distinct CDR3 sequences, 32% of them appearing once. The material was cultured CD8+ T cells from PBMCs, obtained from culture after CMV antigen stimulation. The source is a human donor in good health (CMV status not recorded). Some clones in this sample may be carry-over from other donors' samples.

This clonotype was detected many times. This chain uses TRBV7-8 with TRBJ2-1; D call uncertain. The CDR3 loop spans 14 amino acids. Looked up from germline, CDR1 is SGHVS and CDR2 is FQNEAQ. The germline V and J ends were trimmed by 1 base and 7 bases, with 11 bases remaining between them. The CDR3: CASSLVVYRNEQFF. In DNA form, the CDR3 reads TGTGCCAGCAGCTTAGTAGTCTACCGTAATGAGCAGTTCTTC.

This clonotype showed up many times. DNA of the CDR3: TGTGCCAGCAGCCCGAGGGGGGGCGGCACCGGGGAGCTGTTTTTT. This encodes CASSPRGGGTGELFF. The chain has TRBV7-6 and TRBJ2-2, with TRBD2 as a possible D gene (7 bases). CDR3 length equals 15 residues. The germline V gene has CDR1 SGHVS and CDR2 FNYEAQ. Trimming took off 5 bases at V and 4 bases at J, with 14 bases between the two ends.

The J gene is TRBJ2-1, the V gene TRBV7-6, with 10 bases that match TRBD2. In germline, CDR1 is SGHVS, CDR2 FNYEAQ. The CDR3 totals 15 residues. Trimming removed 5 bases from V and 4 bases from J; junction bases left unmatched: 5. The CDR3 DNA is TGTGCCAGCAGCGTTAGCGGGGGGTATTACAATGAGCAGTTCTTC. Its translation: CASSVSGGYYNEQFF. The variable domain in full, with the rest retrieved from reference TRBV7-6 and TRBJ2-1, is GAGVSQSPRYKVTKRGQDVALRCDPISGHVSLYWYRQALGQGPEFLTYFNYEAQQDKSGLPNDRFSAERPEGSISTLTIQRTEQRDSAMYRCASSVSGGYYNEQFFGPGTRLTVL.

This clonotype has ten or more counts. This chain connects TRBV27 to TRBJ2-2; D remains unclear. Germline CDR1 is MNHEY and CDR2 is SMNVEV (reference sequence). The CDR3 totals 14 residues. V lost 5 bases, J lost 5 bases, and 12 bases lay in between. CDR3 DNA sequence: TGTGCCAGCAGTCCAGGAACTACTACCGGGGAGCTGTTTTTT. Translation gives CASSPGTTTGELFF.

This CDR3 is CAISGSPGQGRETQYF. The CDR3 DNA reads TGTGCCATCAGTGGGTCTCCGGGACAGGGGAGGGAGACCCAGTACTTC. V is TRBV10-3 and J is TRBJ2-5; 10 bases match TRBD1. Germline CDR1 and CDR2: ENHRY and SYGVKD. The CDR3 sequence is 16 residues long. Unmatched junction bases numbered 10, after V lost 4 bases and J lost 5 bases.